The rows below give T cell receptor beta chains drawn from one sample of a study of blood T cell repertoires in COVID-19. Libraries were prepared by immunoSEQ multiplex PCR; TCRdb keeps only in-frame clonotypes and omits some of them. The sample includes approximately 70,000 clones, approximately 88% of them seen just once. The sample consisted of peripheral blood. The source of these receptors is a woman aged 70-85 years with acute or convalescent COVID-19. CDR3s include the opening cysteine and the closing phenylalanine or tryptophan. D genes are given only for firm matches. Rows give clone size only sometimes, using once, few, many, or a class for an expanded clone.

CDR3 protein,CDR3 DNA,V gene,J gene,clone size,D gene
CASRITGSFYGYTF,TGTGCCAGCAGGATTACAGGGTCCTTCTATGGCTACACCTTC,TRBV28,TRBJ1-2,.,.
CASGLLSSYNEQFF,TGTGCCAGCGGACTCTTAAGCTCCTACAATGAGCAGTTCTTC,TRBV2,TRBJ2-1,.,.
CASSSTGAKGYTF,TGTGCCAGCAGCTCGACAGGGGCGAAGGGCTACACCTTC,TRBV12-3/TRBV12-4,TRBJ1-2,.,TRBD1
CSVDNLGTSGGEDTQYF,TGCAGCGTTGACAATCTCGGGACTAGCGGGGGTGAAGATACGCAGTATTTT,TRBV29-1,TRBJ2-3,few,TRBD2
CASSLTVYTGELFF,TGTGCCAGCAGTTTAACGGTTTACACCGGGGAGCTGTTTTTT,TRBV27,TRBJ2-2,.,.
CASRPGQKNTGELFF,TGTGCCAGTCGTCCGGGACAGAAGAACACCGGGGAGCTGTTTTTT,TRBV7-2,TRBJ2-2,.,TRBD1
CASSRLAGGRGNEQFF,TGTGCCAGCAGTAGACTAGCGGGAGGGCGGGGCAATGAGCAGTTCTTC,TRBV28,TRBJ2-1,once,TRBD2
CASSLGHLGNTIYF,TGTGCCAGCAGCTTAGGTCACCTAGGAAACACCATATATTTT,TRBV7-2,TRBJ1-3,once,.
CASSTYAGTGSYEQYF,TGTGCCAGTAGTACCTACGCCGGGACAGGGTCCTACGAGCAGTACTTC,TRBV19,TRBJ2-7,.,TRBD1
CASSEHIDRGIEQFF,TGTGCCAGCAGTGAGCATATCGACAGGGGGATTGAGCAGTTCTTC,TRBV2,TRBJ2-1,.,TRBD1
CASSLLQGGVAFF,TGTGCCAGCAGCTTACTACAGGGAGGGGTAGCTTTCTTT,TRBV7-9,TRBJ1-1,.,.
CASSVDRGGHNSPLHF,TGCGCCAGCAGCGTGGACAGGGGAGGTCATAATTCACCCCTCCACTTT,TRBV5-1,TRBJ1-6,.,TRBD1
CATSRGRRGNTEAFF,TGTGCCACCAGCAGAGGGCGTAGAGGGAACACTGAAGCTTTCTTT,TRBV15,TRBJ1-1,.,.
CASSLGQGYDEQFF,TGTGCCAGCAGCTTAGGACAGGGATACGATGAGCAGTTCTTC,TRBV7-3,TRBJ2-1,.,TRBD1
CATRRGGVVNTEAFF,TGCGCCACCCGCCGGGGGGGGGTCGTGAACACTGAAGCTTTCTTT,TRBV5-1,TRBJ1-1,.,.
CASGDRYSPLHF,TGTGCCAGCGGAGACAGGTATTCACCCCTCCACTTT,TRBV28,TRBJ1-6,.,.
CAWSSYRDRSSYEQYF,TGTGCCTGGAGTTCCTACCGGGACAGGAGCTCCTACGAGCAGTACTTC,TRBV30,TRBJ2-7,few,TRBD1
CASSHRTGDGTEAFF,TGCGCCAGCAGCCATCGTACAGGGGATGGCACTGAAGCTTTCTTT,TRBV4-1,TRBJ1-1,.,TRBD1
CASSLDLYTGELFF,TGTGCCAGCAGCCTAGATTTATACACCGGGGAGCTGTTTTTT,TRBV7-2,TRBJ2-2,.,.
CSARAPTEAFF,TGCAGTGCTAGGGCCCCCACTGAAGCTTTCTTT,TRBV20-1,TRBJ1-1,few,.
CASSYGTGGRKDTQYF,TGTGCCAGCAGTTACGGGACAGGGGGGCGTAAAGATACGCAGTATTTT,TRBV6-5,TRBJ2-3,.,TRBD1
CASIQGRNQPQHF,TGTGCCAGCATTCAGGGGCGCAATCAGCCCCAGCATTTT,TRBV28,TRBJ1-5,.,.